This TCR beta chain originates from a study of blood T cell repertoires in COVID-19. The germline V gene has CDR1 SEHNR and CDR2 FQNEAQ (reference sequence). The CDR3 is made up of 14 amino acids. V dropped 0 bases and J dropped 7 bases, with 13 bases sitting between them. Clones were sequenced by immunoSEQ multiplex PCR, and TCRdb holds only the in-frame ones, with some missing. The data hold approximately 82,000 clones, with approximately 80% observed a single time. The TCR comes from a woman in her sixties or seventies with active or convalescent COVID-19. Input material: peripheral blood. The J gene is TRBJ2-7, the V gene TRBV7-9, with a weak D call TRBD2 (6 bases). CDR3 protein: CASSLAGGSNEQYF. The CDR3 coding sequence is TGTGCCAGCAGCTTAGCGGGGGGTTCTAATGAGCAGTACTTC. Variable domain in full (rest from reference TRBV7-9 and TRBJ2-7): DTGVSQNPRHKITKRGQNVTFRCDPISEHNRLYWYRQTLGQGPEFLTYFQNEAQLEKSRLLSDRFSAERPKGSFSTLEIQRTEQGDSAMYLCASSLAGGSNEQYFGPGTRLTVT.